The sequence of this TCR beta chain was determined in a study of CD8+ T cells in alopecia areata. At the level of the study: In an open-label trial, patients got 5 to 10 mg tofacitinib twice daily. A 6-month period off drug followed tofacitinib, which lasted 6 to 18 months. General observations from the study: Lesional tissue from the scalp (especially in alopecia totalis/universalis) showed higher clonality than normal scalp.

A remark on this clone: Its antigen is as yet unknown.

V gave up 7 bases and J gave up 3 bases, with 9 bases separating them. The germline V gene has CDR1 GTSNPN and CDR2 SVGIG (reference sequence). The CDR3 loop spans 11 amino acids. Extracted RNA was reverse transcribed, and the resulting cDNA served as sequencing template. The data were produced by immunoSEQ multiplex PCR, yet TCRdb's version contains in-frame clones alone and is incomplete. The sample holds 200,000 or so clones, 57% seen once. The chain employs TRBV30 and TRBJ2-5; D perhaps matches TRBD1 (6 bases). Sequencing used CD4+ T cells sorted from blood, obtained at week 0. The source of this sequence is a human donor with alopecia areata. CDR3 nucleotides: TGTGCCTCCTGGACAGAAGAGACCCAGTACTTC. Translating gives CASWTEETQYF.